Below, 5 T cell receptor beta chains from the same sample are listed, as sequenced in a study of blood T cell repertoires in COVID-19 (dated by TCRdb to between 2020 and 2021). Libraries came from the immunoSEQ multiplex PCR assay. TCRdb mirrors the immuneACCESS table, restricted to in-frame sequences. Some clones are absent from its copies; in checked studies, under half trace to an unresolved V gene, and the reason for the others is unknown. This sample gives about 91,000 clones in total; just over 85% of them show up just once. Jointly, the top ten make up roughly 7.4% of the sample. The sequenced sample was peripheral blood. The receptors were gathered from a woman between 70 and 85 years old with acute or convalescent COVID-19.

The CDR3 DNA sequence: TGTGCCAGCAGTTTCCGGACACCGGCAAACTATGGCTACACCTTC. Its translation is CASSFRTPANYGYTF. The chain recombines TRBV6-6 with TRBJ1-2; a possible D gene is TRBD1 (5 bases). Germline V gives CDR1 MNHNY, CDR2 SVGAGI (reference sequence). The CDR3 contains 15 residues. The V end was cut by 4 bases, the J end by 2 bases, with 14 bases between.

The rearrangement uses TRBV5-5 and TRBJ2-7; D is unresolved. CDR1 SGHKS and CDR2 YYEKEE come from the germline V gene (reference sequence). This CDR3 has 15 residues. V gave up 3 bases and J gave up 2 bases, with 15 bases separating them. The CDR3, as DNA: TGTGCCAGCAGCTCATTCCCAGGATCTGCCTACGAGCAGTACTTC. This gives the protein CASSSFPGSAYEQYF.

This chain links TRBV7-9 with TRBJ2-5; TRBD1 aligns across 7 bases. This CDR3 has 14 amino acids. The V gene end was trimmed by 3 bases and the J gene end by 4 bases; junction bases not matched to a gene: 5. Germline-derived CDR1 and CDR2 are SEHNR and FQNEAQ (reference sequence). CDR3 coding DNA: TGTGCCAGCAGCTTGACAGGGTGGTCAGAGACCCAGTACTTC. Translating gives CASSLTGWSETQYF.

The rearrangement uses TRBV5-1 and TRBJ1-1, with a weak D call TRBD1 (5 bases). Germline lookup yields CDR1 SGHRS and CDR2 YFSETQ. The CDR3 is 14 amino acids. The V gene lost 2 bases and the J gene lost 6 bases, with 14 bases spanning the gap. CDR3 loop: CASSLPLRGAEAFF. The CDR3 region has the DNA TGCGCCAGCAGCTTACCCCTTAGGGGCGCTGAAGCTTTCTTT. The variable domain in full, with the rest retrieved from reference TRBV5-1 and TRBJ1-1, is KAGVTQTPRYLIKTRGQQVTLSCSPISGHRSVSWYQQTPGQGLQFLFEYFSETQRNKGNFPGRFSGRQFSNSRSEMNVSTLELGDSALYLCASSLPLRGAEAFFGQGTRLTVV.

The chain recombines TRBV6-5 with TRBJ1-2, with TRBD1 identical over 8 bases. The CDR3 extends over 13 amino acids. Germline V CDR1 and CDR2: MNHEY, SVGAGI. J gave up 5 bases and V 6 bases, and 5 bases lay outside the gene matches. CDR3 DNA: TGTGCCAGCAGCATAGACAGGGGTTATGGCTACACCTTC. Its translation is CASSIDRGYGYTF.